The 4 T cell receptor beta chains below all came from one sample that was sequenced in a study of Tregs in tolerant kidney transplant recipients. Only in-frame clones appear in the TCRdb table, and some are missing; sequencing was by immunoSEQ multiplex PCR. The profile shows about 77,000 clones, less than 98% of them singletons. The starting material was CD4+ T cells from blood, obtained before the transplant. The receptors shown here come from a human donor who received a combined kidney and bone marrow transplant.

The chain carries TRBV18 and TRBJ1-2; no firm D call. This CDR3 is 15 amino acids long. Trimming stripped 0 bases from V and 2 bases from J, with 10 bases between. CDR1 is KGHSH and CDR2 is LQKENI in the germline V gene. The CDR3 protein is CASSPPTARNYGYTF. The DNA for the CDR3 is TGTGCCAGCTCACCACCCACCGCCAGGAACTATGGCTACACCTTC. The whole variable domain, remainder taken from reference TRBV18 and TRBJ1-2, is NAGVMQNPRHLVRRRGQEARLRCSPMKGHSHVYWYRQLPEEGLKFMVYLQKENIIDESGMPKERFSAEFPKEGPSILRIQQVVRGDSAAYFCASSPPTARNYGYTFGSGTRLTVV.

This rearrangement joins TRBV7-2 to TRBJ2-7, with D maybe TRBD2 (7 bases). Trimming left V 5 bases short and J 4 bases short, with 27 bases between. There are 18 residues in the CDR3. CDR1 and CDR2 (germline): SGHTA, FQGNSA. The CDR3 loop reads CASSRTGLAGARFYEQYF. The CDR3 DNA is TGTGCCAGCAGCCGAACAGGACTGGCGGGGGCGCGTTTTTACGAGCAGTACTTC.

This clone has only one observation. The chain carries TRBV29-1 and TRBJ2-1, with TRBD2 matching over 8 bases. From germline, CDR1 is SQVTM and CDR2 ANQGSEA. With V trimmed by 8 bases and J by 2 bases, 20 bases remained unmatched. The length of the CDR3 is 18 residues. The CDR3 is CSHLPISSGYGAYNEQFF. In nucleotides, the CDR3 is TGCAGCCACCTACCTATATCTAGCGGGTATGGGGCCTACAATGAGCAGTTCTTC.

The CDR3 sequence: CASSPSHTSVGGTIYF. In DNA, the CDR3 is TGTGCCAGCAGCCCTAGTCATACGTCCGTGGGAGGAACCATATATTTT. The V and J genes are TRBV11-3 and TRBJ1-3; the D is unclear. With 5 bases removed from V and 10 bases from J, the gap between germline ends came to 24 bases. CDR3 length equals 16 residues. Germline values: CDR1 SGHNT, CDR2 YENEEA.